The clone carrying this T cell receptor beta chain showed up just once. This specimen comes from a study of blood T cell repertoires in COVID-19. Looking at the study overall: Sites across the United States, Italy and Spain contributed samples from acute and convalescent COVID-19. Sources were T cells, B-cell-depleted T cells, or PBMCs; the material itself was cDNA or gDNA.

As processed by the authors: Estimation of nucleated cell counts relied on the amplification of reference gene primers. Clones were read by immunoSEQ multiplex PCR, and TCRdb kept only the in-frame ones, dropping some. V, J and clone size derive from that table, while D and trimming were established from the DNA sequence. The top ten hold 5% to 8% of the sample, which has fewer than 250,000 clones, approximately 86% seen once. Sequencing used peripheral blood. The sequence derives from a woman between 55 and 75 years old with active or convalescent COVID-19.

CDR3 loop: CASSSDKLNTEAFF. DNA of the CDR3: TGTGCCAGCAGTTCCGACAAGCTGAACACTGAAGCTTTCTTT. The chain has TRBV6-5 and TRBJ1-1, with no clear D. Per germline, CDR1 MNHEY and CDR2 SVGAGI. The CDR3 loop spans 14 amino acids. Trimming took off 4 bases at V and 0 bases at J, with 9 bases between the two ends.